Below are 8 T cell receptor beta chains sequenced from a single sample in a study of Tregs in tolerant kidney transplant recipients. This table comes from immunoSEQ multiplex PCR, and its TCRdb copy is limited to in-frame clones, with some not included. Of over 50,000 clones detected, over 70% appear once; the ten largest clones hold roughly 5%. Sequenced: CD4+ T cells from blood. The receptors here all came from a human donor in good health.

This sequence joins TRBV18 and TRBJ1-1; D may be TRBD1 (5 bases). The CDR3 sequence is 14 residues long. Germline V gene lookup returns CDR1 KGHSH and CDR2 LQKENI. V lost 2 bases to trimming and J lost 5 bases, with 12 bases between them. CDR3 region: CASSPTQGGTEAFF. The CDR3 DNA reads as TGTGCCAGCTCACCAACTCAGGGTGGTACTGAAGCTTTCTTT.

This clone has only one observation. V gene TRBV6-1 combines with J gene TRBJ1-5; 9 nucleotides align to TRBD1. The junction had 7 bases not matched to a gene; V was cut back by 6 bases and J by 7 bases. CDR3 length: 14 amino acids. The germline V gene encodes CDR1 MNHNS and CDR2 SASEGT. The CDR3 protein is CASRGQGSRQPQHF. Written as DNA, the CDR3 is TGTGCCAGCAGGGGACAGGGATCCCGCCAGCCCCAGCATTTT.

This rearrangement joins TRBV7-3 to TRBJ2-2; D not resolved. Per the germline V gene, CDR1 is SGHTA and CDR2 is FQGTGA. This CDR3 is built from 14 residues. Trimming cost V 2 bases and J 4 bases, with 8 bases left between them. The CDR3 here is CASSLSWGTGELFF. The CDR3 nucleotides read TGTGCCAGCAGCTTATCCTGGGGCACCGGGGAGCTGTTTTTT.

The V and J genes are TRBV7-9 and TRBJ2-5; unclear D gene. This CDR3 is 17 amino acids long. Deletions cut 1 base from V and 2 bases from J, with 17 bases between. Germline V lookup: CDR1 SEHNR, CDR2 FQNEAQ (reference sequence). The CDR3 nucleotides are TGTGCCAGCAGCTTAGGGTTTTTCCCTGGTGGGCAAGAGACCCAGTACTTC. Residues: CASSLGFFPGGQETQYF.

This clone was seen just once. CDR3 region: CATSFLYTDTQYF. The CDR3 nucleotides read TGTGCCACCAGCTTCTTATACACAGATACGCAGTATTTT. The gene calls are TRBV15 and TRBJ2-3, with no clear D. The V end was cut by 5 bases, the J end by 2 bases, with 8 bases between. The CDR3 is 13 residues long. Per germline, CDR1 LNHNV and CDR2 YYDKDF (reference sequence).

This clone was seen a handful of times. The rearrangement uses TRBV30 and TRBJ1-2, with 9 bases matching TRBD1. The CDR3 sequence is 16 residues long. CDR1 and CDR2 (germline): GTSNPN, SVGIG (reference sequence). V lost 4 bases and J lost 2; bases outside the gene matches: 11. The CDR3 DNA reads as TGTGCCTGGAAACGGGACAGGGCGTTTCGAAACTATGGCTACACCTTC. Protein sequence: CAWKRDRAFRNYGYTF.

CDR3 amino acids: CASSRDPKGQPQHF. The CDR3, as DNA: TGTGCCAGCAGTAGGGACCCGAAGGGTCAGCCCCAGCATTTT. This chain uses TRBV6-5 with TRBJ1-5, with D tentatively TRBD1 (5 bases). CDR3 size: 14 residues. With 5 bases removed from V and 6 bases from J, the gap between germline ends came to 14 bases. CDR1 is MNHEY and CDR2 is SVGAGI in the germline V gene.

This rearrangement joins TRBV5-6 to TRBJ1-5; D might be TRBD1 (5 bases). V lost 0 bases and J 5 bases, leaving 9 bases between the germline ends. Germline values: CDR1 SGHDT, CDR2 YYEEEE. This CDR3 has 14 residues. Here the CDR3 DNA reads TGTGCCAGCAGCTTGGGAAGAGGGGATCAGCCCCAGCATTTT. It translates to CASSLGRGDQPQHF.